This entry lists 23 T cell receptor beta chains sequenced from one sample in a study of shared clonotypes between healthy human individuals. The method was immunoSEQ multiplex PCR; TCRdb's version includes in-frame clones alone and lacks a portion of them. The data hold a few million clones, with roughly nine tenths observed a single time. The specimen was naive CD4+ T cells sorted from blood. Subset described: CD45RA+ positively selected. Receptors were obtained from a man aged 18 to 35 in good health.

The chain recombines TRBV10-2 with TRBJ2-1; 9 bases are shared with TRBD1. The CDR3 is made up of 12 amino acids. J gave up 15 bases and V 2 bases, and 5 bases lay outside the gene matches. From germline, CDR1 is WSHSY and CDR2 SAAADI. CDR3 nucleotides: TGCGCCAGCAGTGAGCCTGGGACAGGGCGGTTCTTC. It translates to CASSEPGTGRFF.

A single count supports this clone. V is TRBV6-5 and J is TRBJ1-1; 8 bases align to TRBD1. The CDR3 loop spans 15 amino acids. Trimming took 4 bases from V and 1 from J; bases not matched to a gene: 5. The germline V gene has CDR1 MNHEY and CDR2 SVGAGI. Written as DNA, the CDR3 is TGTGCCAGCAGTTTATCTCAGGGGGCGAACACTGAAGCTTTCTTT. This codes for CASSLSQGANTEAFF.

This chain links TRBV4-3 with TRBJ2-7; 7 nucleotides agree with TRBD1. V shed 1 base, J shed 3 bases, and the junction held 12 bases outside the gene matches. The germline CDR1 and CDR2 sequences are LGHNA and YSLEER. The CDR3 spans 17 residues. The CDR3, as DNA: TGCGCCAGCAGCCAAGCCGACTATCCGGGACAGAACTACGAGCAGTACTTC. Amino acids: CASSQADYPGQNYEQYF.

The genes are TRBV25-1 and TRBJ2-5; TRBD2 might be the D (5 bases). The CDR3 loop spans 14 amino acids. V dropped 9 bases and J dropped 2 bases, with 16 bases sitting between them. The germline V gene has CDR1 MGHDK and CDR2 SYGVNS. CDR3 in DNA: TGTGCCAGTGTAGGACGGAGGTCTCAAGAGACCCAGTACTTC. Translated: CASVGRRSQETQYF. Full variable domain (remainder filled in from reference TRBV25-1 and TRBJ2-5): EADIYQTPRYLVIGTGKKITLECSQTMGHDKMYWYQQDPGMELHLIHYSYGVNSTEKGDLSSESTVSRIRTEHFPLTLESARPSHTSQYLCASVGRRSQETQYFGPGTRLLVL.

This clone was seen only once. The rearrangement joins TRBV5-1 to TRBJ2-1; D is unresolved. V lost 4 bases and J lost 1, with 15 bases in between. The CDR3 has 16 amino acids. From germline, CDR1 is SGHRS and CDR2 YFSETQ. The CDR3 region is CASSPPPDLSYNEQFF. For the CDR3, the DNA is TGCGCCAGCAGCCCCCCGCCAGACCTATCCTACAATGAGCAGTTCTTC.

As for this clone: Other DNA sequences in this sample translate to the same CDR3. The chain employs TRBV7-8 and TRBJ2-7; D ambiguous. The V gene lost 1 base and the J gene lost 3 bases, with 10 bases spanning the gap. Germline V gene lookup returns CDR1 SGHVS and CDR2 FQNEAQ. CDR3 length: 14 residues. The CDR3, as DNA: TGTGCCAGCAGCTTAGAGGGTCAGATCTACGAGCAGTACTTC. It codes for CASSLEGQIYEQYF.

The count of this clone is one. The J gene is TRBJ2-1, the V gene TRBV7-8, with no clear D. The CDR3 contains 14 residues. V lost 4 bases to trimming and J lost 8 bases, with 15 bases between them. In germline, CDR1 is SGHVS, CDR2 FQNEAQ. This CDR3 is CASSSGRVRHEQFF. In DNA, the CDR3 is TGTGCCAGCAGCTCAGGACGGGTCCGGCATGAGCAGTTCTTC.

This clone was seen once. This chain joins TRBV14 and TRBJ2-7; no firm D call. This CDR3 has 13 amino acids. With 8 bases removed from V and 6 bases from J, the gap between germline ends came to 17 bases. From germline, CDR1 is SGHDN and CDR2 FVKESK. The CDR3 region has the DNA TGTGCCAGCGAGGCAGGCGTGCCCGGCGAGCAGTACTTC. Protein sequence: CASEAGVPGEQYF.

The rearrangement joins TRBV5-1 to TRBJ2-1; TRBD1 might be the D (5 bases). The V gene lost 0 bases and the J gene lost 11 bases, with 12 bases spanning the gap. CDR1 is SGHRS, CDR2 YFSETQ, per germline. The CDR3 covers 13 residues. The CDR3 region has the DNA TGCGCCAGCAGCTTGGACGACAGCCGGAAGCAGTTCTTC. Amino acid sequence: CASSLDDSRKQFF.

With respect to this clone: Different DNA sequences within this sample yield the same CDR3. This chain uses TRBV5-1 with TRBJ2-3; a weak D match, TRBD1 (5 bases). The CDR3 spans 15 residues. Trimming stripped 0 bases from V and 0 bases from J, with 8 bases between. Germline CDR1 is SGHRS and CDR2 is YFSETQ. This CDR3 is CASSLVAGSTDTQYF. CDR3 in DNA: TGCGCCAGCAGCTTGGTGGCAGGGAGCACAGATACGCAGTATTTT.

This chain connects TRBV6-1 to TRBJ1-2, with D hard to call. V was shortened by 7 bases and J by 7 bases, with 13 bases between the two germline ends. There are 12 residues in the CDR3. Germline V gene sequence: CDR1 MNHNS, CDR2 SASEGT. This chain's CDR3 is CASTRAAAGYTF. The CDR3 coding sequence is TGTGCCAGCACCAGAGCGGCCGCTGGCTACACCTTC.

The CDR3 region is CASSPTGVGYTF. In DNA, the CDR3 is TGTGCCAGCAGTCCGACAGGGGTTGGCTACACCTTC. The chain links TRBV28 to TRBJ1-2; TRBD1 matches at 8 bases. J was trimmed by 7 bases and V by 5 bases; bases with no gene match: 3. Germline CDR1 MDHEN, CDR2 SYDVKM. This CDR3 has 12 amino acids.

This sequence joins TRBV6-6 and TRBJ2-5; 11 bases agree with TRBD1. The V gene end was trimmed by 7 bases and the J gene end by 5 bases; junction bases not matched to a gene: 6. Germline-derived CDR1 and CDR2 are MNHNY and SVGAGI (reference sequence). The CDR3 spans 14 residues. CDR3 nucleotides: TGTGCCAGCACCGGACAGGGGGCTGGGGAGACCCAGTACTTC. Its translation: CASTGQGAGETQYF.

The rearrangement links TRBV10-3 to TRBJ1-5, with D unresolved. The CDR3 is 14 amino acids. Germline V gene sequence: CDR1 ENHRY, CDR2 SYGVKD. Trimming took 1 base from V and 3 from J, leaving 7 bases between them. CDR3 DNA sequence: TGTGCCATCAGTGAGTTGGGCATCAATCAGCCCCAGCATTTT. Amino acids: CAISELGINQPQHF.

As for this clone: Other DNA sequences in the same sample also yield this CDR3. This rearrangement joins TRBV5-6 to TRBJ1-5, with 8 bases fitting TRBD1. V lost 2 bases to trimming and J lost 7 bases; unmatched junction nucleotides: 8. Looked up from germline, CDR1 is SGHDT and CDR2 is YYEEEE. The CDR3 extends over 15 amino acids. In DNA, the CDR3 is TGTGCCAGCAGCTTAAGGGGAACAGGGGGGCAGCCCCAGCATTTT. It is translated as CASSLRGTGGQPQHF.

This clone was recorded once. The rearrangement uses TRBV29-1 and TRBJ1-2; perhaps TRBD1 as D (5 bases). The CDR3 is made up of 18 amino acids. CDR1 SQVTM and CDR2 ANQGSEA come from the germline V gene. V was trimmed by 4 bases and J by 8 bases, leaving 32 bases between them. The CDR3 spells CSVVGPVGIGTYGEGYTF. The CDR3 DNA reads as TGCAGCGTTGTGGGCCCGGTTGGAATCGGGACGTACGGGGAGGGCTACACCTTC.

The rearrangement uses TRBV6-6 and TRBJ1-4, with D hard to call. V dropped 6 bases and J dropped 0 bases, with 11 bases sitting between them. The CDR3 covers 15 residues. Germline CDR1 is MNHNY and CDR2 is SVGAGI (reference sequence). CDR3 region: CASRLRGATNEKLFF. The CDR3 DNA reads as TGTGCCAGCAGGCTCCGGGGTGCAACTAATGAAAAACTGTTTTTT.

This chain joins TRBV4-3 and TRBJ2-5, with D unclear. CDR1 and CDR2 (germline): LGHNA, YSLEER. Trimming shortened V by 4 bases and J by 1 base, and 7 bases separated the two germline ends. This CDR3 is built from 13 residues. Written as DNA, the CDR3 is TGCGCCAGCAGCCTCGAAGTCCAAGAGACCCAGTACTTC. This translates into CASSLEVQETQYF.

The chain recombines TRBV10-3 with TRBJ2-3; D possibly matches TRBD1 or TRBD2 (5 bases each). The CDR3 is 14 residues long. The V end lost 7 bases, the J end lost 2 bases, and 13 bases lay between the germline ends. The germline gives CDR1 ENHRY, CDR2 SYGVKD. The CDR3 region is CAINAGDPTDTQYF. In DNA, the CDR3 is TGTGCCATCAATGCCGGGGACCCCACAGATACGCAGTATTTT.

This chain links TRBV27 with TRBJ2-5, with no clear D. Between the trimmed V and J ends, which lost 6 bases and 6 bases, there was a span of 14 bases. In germline, CDR1 is MNHEY, CDR2 SMNVEV (reference sequence). The CDR3 covers 13 residues. The CDR3 region has the DNA TGTGCCAGCAGGGCCCAGGATAGGAAGACCCAGTACTTC. It codes for CASRAQDRKTQYF.

The chain employs TRBV27 and TRBJ2-7; 7 bases are a match to TRBD2. Germline CDR1 reads MNHEY; CDR2 reads SMNVEV (reference sequence). With 0 bases clipped from V and 1 base from J, the junction kept 6 bases outside the gene matches. The CDR3 covers 16 residues. The CDR3 bases are TGTGCCAGCAGTTTATCGGGAGGGGTCAATTCCTACGAGCAGTACTTC. Translation: CASSLSGGVNSYEQYF.

CDR3 in amino acids: CASSAYGAKTVDTQYF. The CDR3, as DNA: TGTGCCAGCAGCGCCTACGGGGCTAAGACGGTAGATACGCAGTATTTT. This rearrangement joins TRBV7-6 to TRBJ2-3; the D gene could be TRBD1 or TRBD2 (5 bases each). Trimming cost V 5 bases and J 5 bases, with 20 bases left between them. This CDR3 has 16 amino acids. The germline V gene has CDR1 SGHVS and CDR2 FNYEAQ.

The chain joins TRBV19 to TRBJ2-5; D is unclear. V was cut by 6 bases and J by 5 bases, with 16 bases left in between. From germline, CDR1 is LNHDA and CDR2 SQIVND (reference sequence). The length of the CDR3 is 14 residues. The CDR3 DNA is TGTGCCAGTAGATCGGTATCATCTCCGGAGACCCAGTACTTC. The encoded protein is CASRSVSSPETQYF.